This TCR beta chain emerged from a study of cytomegalovirus exposure and HLA in healthy donors. The PCR had 60 Vbeta and 13 Jbeta primers. Sequencing was performed with immunoSEQ multiplex PCR; in TCRdb, only in-frame clones are kept and a portion is missing. The sample table includes about 88,000 clones. Details on this clone: What it recognizes is unknown.

Study conclusions and caveats: Later, TCR association rates were found to vary by HLA locus, highest for DRB1 and lowest for HLA-C. Most TCR sequences showed up rarely, but some public TCRs showed up in many donors.

Nominally healthy donors were sampled, though unrecorded immune exposures were likely. This TCR derives from a girl aged 10-17 years in good health and CMV-seropositive. Material: PBMCs.

The CDR3 spells CASSLGQNYGYTF. The DNA of the CDR3 is TGTGCCAGCAGTTTAGGGCAGAACTATGGCTACACCTTC. V gene TRBV27 combines with J gene TRBJ1-2; no definite D call. CDR3 length equals 13 residues. The germline CDR1 and CDR2 sequences are MNHEY and SMNVEV (reference sequence). V lost 2 bases, J lost 2 bases, and 6 bases lay in between.